This T cell receptor (beta chain) was obtained from a study of T cell repertoires in cytomegalovirus infection. On the study more broadly: CMV infection together with matching HLA type was indicated by public TCR beta signatures. General study points: Summed frequency of shared TCR beta families picked out CMV carriers who also had the relevant HLA.

A single record per CDR3 protein comes from TCRdb applying MiXCR to the reads. The sample contains about 360,000 distinct CDR3 sequences, 18% of which appear only once. The germline V gene encodes CDR1 DFQATT and CDR2 SNEGSKA (reference sequence). This CDR3 region has 13 residues. V gave up 5 bases and J gave up 2 bases, with 11 bases separating them. This clonotype was seen more than once but under ten times. The antigen is not known. The chain recombines TRBV20-1 with TRBJ2-3, with D possibly TRBD1 on 5 matching bases. Sequencing was performed on PBMCs. This clonotype was sampled from a human donor in good health (CMV status not recorded). Some clones in this sample may be carry-over from other donors' samples. This chain's CDR3 is CSAPTDLTDTQYF. In nucleotides, the CDR3 is TGCAGTGCTCCGACAGACCTCACAGATACGCAGTATTTT.